By sample share, the clone carrying this T cell receptor (beta chain) is medium-sized. Its matching antigen is unknown. This entry is derived from a study of spatial heterogeneity in lung cancer. Overall study results and limits: Ubiquitous and regional nonsynonymous mutation counts were tracked by ubiquitous and regional expanded TCR counts, respectively. The study found that expanded intratumoral alpha and beta TCR counts tracked tumor mutation counts.

Time point reported: sample taken at primary tumor resection. The cohort: 70 to 75 early-stage, untreated non-small cell lung cancer patients. No cell sorting; template was whole RNA from tumor, lung tissue or PBMC. Germline CDR1 reads DFQATT; CDR2 reads SNEGSKA (reference sequence). CDR3 length equals 13 residues. The V and J ends lost 4 bases and 7 bases respectively, with 14 bases between them. Every cDNA TCR molecule received its own unique molecular identifier. Via MiXCR, TCRdb re-called the 5' RACE reads, giving one row per CDR3 protein. The sample records about 7,900 distinct CDR3 sequences, 6% to 7% being singletons.

This TCR was recovered from a female donor with early-stage non-small cell lung cancer. The V call is TRBV20-1, the J call TRBJ2-4; D might be TRBD2 (5 bases). The specimen comprised lung tumor tissue, sampled at surgery. The CDR3 region has the DNA TGCAGTGCTACTCTTTCTGGGAGTAACATTCAGTACTTC. It codes for CSATLSGSNIQYF.